This T cell receptor (beta chain) derives from a study of blood T cells in healthy people across ages. Sample-barcoded 5' priming and a J-beta primer mix drove a second PCR of about 6 to 12 cycles. TCRdb re-analysed the 5' RACE reads in MiXCR, keeping a single row per CDR3 protein. This sample has roughly 1,300,000 distinct CDR3 sequences; 45% to 70% occur once, and the top ten carry 6.5% to 8.5%. The sequence came from a man younger than 35 in good health. The sequencing sample was made of blood.

The DNA for the CDR3 is TGTGCCAGCAGCGAGCGGACAGTCTCTCCTTATGGCTACACCTTC. Its protein is CASSERTVSPYGYTF. V usage is TRBV7-6 and J usage is TRBJ1-2; a weak D match, TRBD1 (6 bases). This CDR3 region has 15 residues. Per germline, CDR1 SGHVS and CDR2 FNYEAQ. The V end was cut by 5 bases, the J end by 5 bases, with 18 bases between.